Sequencing of this T cell receptor beta chain was carried out in a study of cytomegalovirus exposure and HLA in healthy donors. PCR involved 60 Vbeta and 13 Jbeta primers. Libraries were prepared by immunoSEQ multiplex PCR; TCRdb keeps only in-frame clonotypes and omits some of them. There are some 190,000 clones in the sample; around 80% occur only once, and 2% to 2.5% lies in the top ten. Germline CDR1 and CDR2: MNHEY and SVGAGI. Trimming cost V 3 bases and J 5 bases, with 13 bases left between them. The CDR3 has 14 residues. At the time of sampling, donors were nominally healthy, though unrecorded immune exposures were likely.

The sequenced material came from PBMCs. The TCR was taken from a woman aged 25 to 45 in good health and CMV-seropositive. The chain uses TRBV6-5 and TRBJ2-5, with D perhaps matching TRBD1 (6 bases). The CDR3 is CASSYGRGGETQYF. The CDR3 nucleotides are TGTGCCAGCAGTTATGGCAGGGGCGGGGAGACCCAGTACTTC.